The 30 T cell receptor beta chains below were found in one sample sequenced in a study of blood T cell repertoires in COVID-19. TCRdb's table, derived via immunoSEQ multiplex PCR, lists solely in-frame clones and lacks some. The sample has around 250,000 clones; 70% to 90% are singletons. Sequencing was done on a sample of PBMCs or T cells enriched from blood (not recorded which). The receptors originated from a woman in her forties or fifties who had been exposed to COVID-19.

The rearrangement joins TRBV19 to TRBJ2-1; weak D call: TRBD1 (6 bases). V was cut by 2 bases and J by 4 bases, with 15 bases left in between. Germline V CDR1 and CDR2: LNHDA, SQIVND (reference sequence). There are 16 residues in the CDR3. The DNA of the CDR3 is TGTGCCAGTAGTATAAACCTCGGGACACGTTACAATGAGCAGTTCTTC. Protein: CASSINLGTRYNEQFF.

In the case of this clone: The same CDR3 arises from other DNA sequences in this sample as well. The chain uses TRBV24-1 and TRBJ1-5, with no clear D. V was cut by 5 bases and J by 2 bases, with 6 bases left in between. Germline V gene lookup returns CDR1 KGHDR and CDR2 SFDVKD. The CDR3 covers 13 residues. CDR3 sequence (DNA): TGTGCCACCAGTGCGACTGGCAATCAGCCCCAGCATTTT. As protein: CATSATGNQPQHF.

This chain links TRBV9 with TRBJ2-1; 7 bases fit TRBD2. The length of the CDR3 is 15 residues. V shed 4 bases and J 6 bases; nucleotides not matched to a gene: 10. Looked up from germline, CDR1 is SGDLS and CDR2 is YYNGEE. CDR3: CASSRGVLTSNEQFF. In DNA form, the CDR3 reads TGTGCCAGCAGCCGGGGGGTGCTCACGTCCAATGAGCAGTTCTTC.

The V call is TRBV7-2, the J call TRBJ1-2, with D unclear. Germline values: CDR1 SGHTA, CDR2 FQGNSA. V lost 1 base and J lost 4, with 13 bases in between. The CDR3 spans 15 residues. CDR3 loop: CASSLGHQDFYGYTF. DNA of the CDR3: TGTGCCAGCAGCTTAGGGCACCAAGACTTCTATGGCTACACCTTC.

CDR3 in amino acids: CASSLYEDTEAFF. In DNA form, the CDR3 reads TGTGCCAGCAGCTTATATGAGGACACTGAAGCTTTCTTT. The genes are TRBV11-2 and TRBJ1-1; no definite D call. This CDR3 has 13 amino acids. Germline V gives CDR1 SGHAT, CDR2 FQNNGV. Between the trimmed V and J ends, which lost 2 bases and 3 bases, there was a span of 7 bases.

The chain combines TRBV28 with TRBJ1-4, with D possibly matching TRBD1 (6 bases). Germline V gene data show CDR1 as MDHEN and CDR2 as SYDVKM. The CDR3 consists of 15 residues. V gave up 4 bases and J gave up 7 bases, with 16 bases separating them. CDR3 protein: CASSSSGAGSEKLFF. Written as DNA, the CDR3 is TGTGCCAGCAGTTCCTCAGGGGCGGGTAGTGAAAAACTGTTTTTT.

The rearrangement links TRBV5-1 to TRBJ2-5; D may be TRBD1 (5 bases). The CDR3 length is 14 residues. Germline CDR1 reads SGHRS; CDR2 reads YFSETQ. V lost 4 bases and J lost 2, with 12 bases in between. The CDR3 nucleotides read TGCGCCAGCAGCCCTAGACCAGGGCAAGAGACCCAGTACTTC. This codes for CASSPRPGQETQYF.

This chain links TRBV29-1 with TRBJ1-3; D may be TRBD1 (6 bases). The CDR3 runs 13 residues. Trimming stripped 7 bases from V and 4 bases from J, with 14 bases between. Germline CDR1 SQVTM, CDR2 ANQGSEA. As DNA, the CDR3 is TGCAGCGCACTCCGGGACATAGGAAACACCATATATTTT. Translating it yields CSALRDIGNTIYF.

This clone was observed a single time. This chain uses TRBV7-6 with TRBJ2-6; D might be TRBD1 (5 bases). The length of the CDR3 is 16 residues. Germline lookup yields CDR1 SGHVS and CDR2 FNYEAQ. Trimming took off 5 bases at V and 2 bases at J, with 13 bases between the two ends. The CDR3 nucleotides are TGTGCCAGCAGCCCTTCAGGGTACCCTGGGGCCAACGTCCTGACTTTC. Translating it yields CASSPSGYPGANVLTF.

The V gene is TRBV7-2, the J gene TRBJ2-5, with D unresolved. The CDR3 covers 13 residues. Trimming left V 4 bases short and J 0 bases short, with 6 bases between. CDR1 SGHTA and CDR2 FQGNSA come from the germline V gene. The CDR3: CASSSQYQETQYF. CDR3 DNA sequence: TGTGCCAGCAGCTCTCAGTACCAAGAGACCCAGTACTTC.

This clone came up once. V and J are TRBV9 and TRBJ1-4; a possible D gene is TRBD1 (5 bases). Trimming shortened V by 3 bases and J by 3 bases, and 12 bases separated the two germline ends. This CDR3 is built from 15 residues. CDR1 and CDR2 (germline): SGDLS, YYNGEE. For the CDR3, the DNA is TGTGCCAGCAGCGCCGCGGGGCGTCCTAATGAAAAACTGTTTTTT. This encodes CASSAAGRPNEKLFF.

The CDR3 here is CASSETAATEAFF. The DNA for the CDR3 is TGTGCCAGCAGTGAGACAGCTGCGACTGAAGCTTTCTTT. The gene calls are TRBV2 and TRBJ1-1, with D possibly matching TRBD1 (5 bases). This CDR3 spans 13 amino acids. Trimming took 3 bases from V and 5 from J, leaving 10 bases between them. Germline lookup yields CDR1 SNHLY and CDR2 FYNNEI.

The V gene is TRBV2, the J gene TRBJ2-5, with TRBD2 matching 9 bases. The CDR3 is made up of 15 amino acids. Germline V lookup: CDR1 SNHLY, CDR2 FYNNEI. V lost 8 bases and J lost 5; bases outside the gene matches: 12. CDR3 loop: CASYVGTSFVETQYF. DNA for the CDR3: TGTGCCAGCTATGTTGGGACTAGCTTTGTGGAGACCCAGTACTTC.

V usage is TRBV7-2 and J usage is TRBJ2-7; unclear D gene. V gave up 2 bases and J gave up 4 bases, with 15 bases separating them. The CDR3 length is 15 residues. The germline CDR1 and CDR2 sequences are SGHTA and FQGNSA. CDR3 region: CASSLSNSPRYEQYF. DNA of the CDR3: TGTGCCAGCAGCTTAAGTAACAGCCCCCGATACGAGCAGTACTTC.

The J gene is TRBJ2-3, the V gene TRBV24-1; 10 bases fit TRBD2. The CDR3 is 17 residues long. CDR1 KGHDR and CDR2 SFDVKD come from the germline V gene. The J segment lost 0 bases and the V segment lost 3 bases, leaving 5 bases of the junction unmatched. This CDR3 is CATSDPFSGGSTDTQYF. In DNA form, the CDR3 reads TGTGCCACCAGTGATCCCTTTAGCGGGGGGAGCACAGATACGCAGTATTTT.

Of note for this clone: A much larger clone sits a single nucleotide away, making a read error possible. The chain employs TRBV7-8 and TRBJ2-1; D ambiguous. CDR1 and CDR2 (germline): SGHVS, FQNEAQ. CDR3 length equals 11 residues. Trimming removed 5 bases from V and 5 bases from J, with 4 bases in between. CDR3 in amino acids: CASSLDNEQFF. CDR3 nucleotide sequence: TGTGCCAGCAGCCTCGACAATGAGCAGTTCTTC. Complete variable domain (other parts from reference TRBV7-8 and TRBJ2-1): GAGVSQSPRYKVAKRGQDVALRCDPISGHVSLFWYQQALGQGPEFLTYFQNEAQLDKSGLPSDRFFAERPEGSVSTLKIQRTQQEDSAVYLCASSLDNEQFFGPGTRLTVL.

CDR3 sequence: CASSFGLTQYF. The CDR3 bases are TGCGCCAGCAGCTTCGGACTAACCCAGTACTTC. The rearrangement joins TRBV10-2 to TRBJ2-5; a possible D gene is TRBD2 (6 bases). Looked up from germline, CDR1 is WSHSY and CDR2 is SAAADI. This CDR3 spans 11 amino acids. Between the trimmed V and J ends, which lost 6 bases and 8 bases, there was a span of 10 bases.

This chain uses TRBV6-1 with TRBJ1-6; D gene ambiguous. The germline CDR1 and CDR2 sequences are MNHNS and SASEGT. V was shortened by 2 bases and J by 7 bases, with 6 bases between the two germline ends. The CDR3 consists of 13 residues. Here the CDR3 reads CASSELLNSPLHF. The CDR3 DNA follows: TGTGCCAGCAGTGAACTGTTGAATTCACCCCTCCACTTT.

This clone was observed a handful of times. This chain connects TRBV27 to TRBJ2-6, with TRBD1 identical over 7 bases. Germline CDR1 reads MNHEY; CDR2 reads SMNVEV (reference sequence). Germline trimming cut 7 bases from V and 0 bases from J; bases unmatched to any gene: 12. This CDR3 has 18 residues. In nucleotides, the CDR3 is TGTGCCAGCACCTTCCTCGAGGGGGCGCTCTCTGGGGCCAACGTCCTGACTTTC. This gives the protein CASTFLEGALSGANVLTF.

CDR3: CATSRQTGAGNTIYF. In DNA form, the CDR3 reads TGTGCCACCAGCAGACAGACAGGGGCAGGAAACACCATATATTTT. V usage is TRBV15 and J usage is TRBJ1-3; 8 nucleotides align to TRBD1. The CDR3 consists of 15 residues. With V trimmed by 2 bases and J by 4 bases, 4 bases remained unmatched. Germline-derived CDR1 and CDR2 are LNHNV and YYDKDF (reference sequence).

This chain connects TRBV11-2 to TRBJ1-1; 7 nucleotides match TRBD1. V lost 1 base and J lost 11; bases outside the gene matches: 7. CDR1 and CDR2 (germline): SGHAT, FQNNGV. The CDR3 is 13 residues long. The CDR3 DNA follows: TGTGCCAGCAGCTTAGGGGTAGACAGGGTGGCTTTCTTT. It codes for CASSLGVDRVAFF.

This clone appeared many times. The V call is TRBV7-8, the J call TRBJ2-7; TRBD1 is a possible D gene (6 bases). Germline lookup yields CDR1 SGHVS and CDR2 FQNEAQ. The CDR3 has 15 residues. V gave up 1 base and J gave up 7 bases, with 17 bases separating them. The CDR3 loop reads CASSLVPSQGGEQYF. DNA for the CDR3: TGTGCCAGCAGCTTAGTACCGTCACAGGGCGGGGAGCAGTACTTC.

This clone appeared once. V and J are TRBV28 and TRBJ1-2; TRBD1 matches at 10 bases. The CDR3 spans 15 residues. J lost 7 bases, V lost 3 bases, and 8 bases had no gene match. Per germline, CDR1 MDHEN and CDR2 SYDVKM. CDR3 coding DNA: TGTGCCAGCAGTTTCCGGACAGGGGGACCGGGTGGCTACACCTTC. Residues: CASSFRTGGPGGYTF.

The J gene is TRBJ1-5, the V gene TRBV7-8; D is undetermined. CDR1 SGHVS and CDR2 FQNEAQ come from the germline V gene. The CDR3 contains 13 residues. Trimming took 1 base from V and 9 from J, leaving 10 bases between them. CDR3 in DNA: TGTGCCAGCAGCTTAGAAGAGCTAAGGCCCCAGCATTTT. It yields the protein CASSLEELRPQHF.

This clone appeared a single time. The identical CDR3 is also encoded by other nucleotide sequences in the sample. The chain carries TRBV3-1 (or the pseudogene TRBV3-2) and TRBJ1-4, with a possible D match to TRBD1 (6 bases). Germline V gene data show CDR1 as LGHDT and CDR2 as YNNKEL (reference sequence). Trimming took 1 base from V and 7 from J, leaving 7 bases between them. The CDR3 has 13 amino acids. CDR3 amino acids: CASSQVRGEKLFF. The CDR3 coding sequence is TGTGCCAGCAGCCAAGTCAGGGGTGAAAAACTGTTTTTT.

DNA of the CDR3: TGTGCCAGCTCCCCTACTACGGGTGAGCAGTTCTTC. It specifies CASSPTTGEQFF. This chain links TRBV18 with TRBJ2-1; no reliable D call. The CDR3 is made up of 12 amino acids. Trimming pared 6 bases from V and 9 bases from J, leaving 12 bases between. Germline loops: CDR1 KGHSH, CDR2 LQKENI. The whole variable domain, filled in from reference TRBV18 and TRBJ2-1, reads NAGVMQNPRHLVRRRGQEARLRCSPMKGHSHVYWYRQLPEEGLKFMVYLQKENIIDESGMPKERFSAEFPKEGPSILRIQQVVRGDSAAYFCASSPTTGEQFFGPGTRLTVL.

The rearrangement joins TRBV30 to TRBJ1-1, with D hard to call. CDR3 size: 13 residues. CDR1 and CDR2 (germline): GTSNPN, SVGIG (reference sequence). V gave up 2 bases and J gave up 11 bases, with 18 bases separating them. The CDR3 region has the DNA TGTGCCTGGAGTCCAACTTTTGCGGGTGGCGCTTTCTTT. Translating it yields CAWSPTFAGGAFF.

J is TRBJ1-6 and V is TRBV4-3, with a weak D call TRBD1 (5 bases). The CDR3 totals 15 residues. Germline CDR1 reads LGHNA; CDR2 reads YSLEER. Trimming removed 2 bases from V and 9 bases from J, with 14 bases in between. The CDR3 coding sequence is TGCGCCAGCAGCCAAAGGGGTGGTCTGTCTTCACCCCTCCACTTT. This sequence encodes CASSQRGGLSSPLHF.

The rearrangement links TRBV27 to TRBJ1-1; D call uncertain. The CDR3 is 13 residues long. Germline V CDR1 and CDR2: MNHEY, SMNVEV (reference sequence). The germline V and J ends were trimmed by 6 bases and 4 bases, with 12 bases remaining between them. CDR3 nucleotides: TGTGCCAGCAGACCCTCGGCGGGCACTGAAGCTTTCTTT. Residues: CASRPSAGTEAFF.

This clone came up a few times. V gene TRBV3-1 (or the pseudogene TRBV3-2) combines with J gene TRBJ1-6, with TRBD1 identical over 10 bases. With 1 base clipped from V and 2 bases from J, the junction kept 2 bases outside the gene matches. Looked up from germline, CDR1 is LGHDT and CDR2 is YNNKEL (reference sequence). This CDR3 has 17 amino acids. In DNA form, the CDR3 reads TGTGCCAGCAGCCAAGGGGACAGGGGCCCCTATAATTCACCCCTCCACTTT. Protein sequence: CASSQGDRGPYNSPLHF.